Listed below are T cell receptor beta chains from one sample, sequenced in a study of cytomegalovirus exposure and HLA in healthy donors. Sequencing used immunoSEQ multiplex PCR; TCRdb keeps in-frame clones, though not all of them. The profile shows around 200,000 clones, more than 60% of them singletons. Source material: PBMCs. Source of these receptors: a woman aged 55 to 70 in good health and CMV-seropositive. Each CDR3 is given with its conserved first and last residue. A D gene is named only where the DNA matches it firmly. Clone size, where shown, is once, few, many, or a class for clones that have expanded.

V	size	D	J	CDR3	DNA
TRBV28	-	-	TRBJ2-2	CASTTSQRGIRAGGELFF	TGTGCCAGCACCACATCCCAAAGGGGGATAAGAGCCGGCGGGGAGCTGTTTTTT
TRBV27	few	-	TRBJ2-2	CASSSLGGELFF	TGTGCCAGCAGTTCTCTAGGCGGGGAGCTGTTTTTT
TRBV13	once	-	TRBJ1-2	CASSMDSYGYTF	TGTGCCAGCAGCATGGACAGCTATGGCTACACCTTC
TRBV28	-	-	TRBJ2-2	CASSSPGLAPGELFF	TGTGCCAGCAGTTCTCCTGGACTTGCTCCCGGGGAGCTGTTTTTT
TRBV5-5	once	-	TRBJ2-3	CASSRVAARTDTQYF	TGTGCCAGCAGCAGAGTAGCGGCACGCACAGATACGCAGTATTTT
TRBV5-4	-	TRBD1	TRBJ2-1	CASSKRQGIMEQFF	TGTGCCAGCAGCAAAAGACAGGGGATTATGGAGCAGTTCTTC
TRBV11-3	few	-	TRBJ2-2	CASSFATGGAGELFF	TGTGCCAGCAGCTTTGCCACAGGGGGGGCCGGGGAGCTGTTTTTT
TRBV4-1	-	TRBD1	TRBJ1-2	CASSQGDSQEGYTF	TGCGCCAGCAGCCAAGGGGACAGTCAAGAGGGCTACACCTTC
TRBV5-1	-	-	TRBJ1-4	CASSPESNEKLFF	TGCGCCAGCAGCCCAGAATCTAATGAAAAACTGTTTTTT
TRBV5-1	-	TRBD2	TRBJ2-3	CASSLELAGVVSTDTQYF	TGCGCCAGCAGCTTGGAACTAGCGGGAGTCGTAAGCACAGATACGCAGTATTTT
TRBV10-3	-	-	TRBJ2-3	CAISEGASGTDTQYF	TGTGCCATCAGTGAGGGGGCTAGCGGCACAGATACGCAGTATTTT
TRBV28	-	TRBD2	TRBJ2-1	CASRGGGLNEQFF	TGTGCCAGCAGGGGCGGGGGACTCAATGAGCAGTTCTTC
TRBV7-2	-	-	TRBJ1-1	CASSLYSNTEAFF	TGTGCCAGCAGCTTATATTCCAACACTGAAGCTTTCTTT
TRBV7-3	-	TRBD1	TRBJ2-3	CASSPADRELKYF	TGTGCCAGCAGCCCCGCTGACAGGGAGTTAAAATATTTT
TRBV9	-	-	TRBJ2-7	CASSQALGGVLYF	TGTGCCAGCAGCCAAGCACTAGGGGGGGTTCTTTACTTC
TRBV7-2	-	TRBD2	TRBJ2-1	CASSLTFRGGYNEQFF	TGTGCCAGCAGCTTAACTTTTCGGGGGGGCTACAATGAGCAGTTCTTC
TRBV30	few	-	TRBJ1-1	CAWSPLGVWSEAFF	TGTGCCTGGAGTCCGCTCGGGGTCTGGAGTGAAGCTTTCTTT
TRBV5-1	-	TRBD1	TRBJ2-3	CASSLTGGVDTQYF	TGCGCCAGCAGCTTGACAGGGGGCGTAGATACGCAGTATTTT
TRBV27	-	TRBD1	TRBJ2-7	CASSSLGQGAREQYF	TGTGCCAGCAGTTCCCTCGGACAGGGGGCTCGCGAGCAGTACTTC